Below, 10 T cell receptor beta chains from the same sample are listed, as sequenced in a study of regulatory T cells in long-lasting Graves disease. The time point was: persistent/refractory GD, antithyroid drugs over 5 years with positive TRAb. From RNA extracted from PBMCs, the TCR library was made. Libraries of TCR beta came from iRepertoire HTBI primers plus Arm-PCR of CDR3 regions. TCRdb redid the calling of the multiplex PCR reads with MiXCR, one entry per CDR3 protein. The table has around 400,000 distinct CDR3 sequences, 23% seen once. Source: peripheral blood mononuclear cells (PBMCs), taken when the disease was refractory, from a patient treated with antithyroid drugs. The receptors were gathered from a female donor with Graves disease.

CDR3 region: CSAGDRQVIQPQHF. CDR3 coding DNA: TGCAGTGCCGGAGACAGGCAGGTGATTCAGCCCCAGCATTTT. The V and J genes are TRBV20-1 and TRBJ1-5, with D possibly being TRBD1 (6 bases). The V gene's germline CDR1 is DFQATT and CDR2 SNEGSKA (reference sequence). This CDR3 is built from 14 residues. Trimming removed 6 bases from V and 6 bases from J, with 18 bases in between.

This clonotype showed up just a few times. Germline is not matched at one junction end, which may reflect a read error. This chain links TRBV10-1 with TRBJ2-3, with a possible D match to TRBD2 (5 bases). The length of the CDR3 is 15 residues. Germline CDR1 and CDR2: WNHNN and SYGVQD (reference sequence). The CDR3 is CATSTRCWLTDTQYF. The CDR3, as DNA: TGCGCCACCAGTACTAGGTGTTGGCTTACAGATACGCAGTATTTT.

This clonotype has a handful of counts. J is TRBJ1-4 and V is TRBV19, with TRBD1 matching 8 bases. CDR1 and CDR2 (germline): LNHDA, SQIVND (reference sequence). V gave up 4 bases and J gave up 3 bases; unmatched junction bases: 7. The CDR3 covers 16 residues. CDR3 amino acids: CASSKDRGRANEKLFF. CDR3 DNA sequence: TGTGCCAGTAGTAAAGACAGGGGCCGGGCTAATGAAAAACTGTTTTTT. The full variable domain, with the rest looked up from reference TRBV19 and TRBJ1-4, is DGGITQSPKYLFRKEGQNVTLSCEQNLNHDAMYWYRQDPGQGLRLIYYSQIVNDFQKGDIAEGYSVSREKKESFPLTVTSAQKNPTAFYLCASSKDRGRANEKLFFGSGTQLSVL.

A word on this clonotype: A read error likely explains this, since a far larger clone differs by one base. The chain combines TRBV28 with TRBJ1-1; no clear D gene. The CDR3 covers 13 residues. Germline V CDR1 and CDR2: MDHEN, SYDVKM. CDR3 sequence: CASSQFQNTEASF. The CDR3 region has the DNA TGTGCCAGCAGCCAGTTTCAGAACACTGAAGCTTCCTTT.

This clonotype was recorded many times. J is TRBJ1-1 and V is TRBV24-1, with TRBD1 as a possible D gene (5 bases). Per the germline V gene, CDR1 is KGHDR and CDR2 is SFDVKD. The CDR3 spans 13 residues. Trimming took off 5 bases at V and 6 bases at J, with 12 bases between the two ends. As DNA, the CDR3 is TGTGCCACCAGTGCATCGAGGGGCGCTGAAGCTTTCTTT. Translation gives CATSASRGAEAFF.

J is TRBJ1-2 and V is TRBV4-1; TRBD1 agrees at 7 bases. The J segment lost 8 bases and the V segment lost 1 base, leaving 4 bases of the junction unmatched. From germline, CDR1 is MGHRA and CDR2 YSYEKL. The CDR3 extends over 13 amino acids. This chain's CDR3 is CASSQVTGDGYTF. The CDR3 DNA is TGCGCCAGCAGCCAAGTAACAGGGGACGGCTACACCTTC.

The chain is built from TRBV20-1 and TRBJ1-1; possible D gene TRBD1, 6 bases. V lost 6 bases, J lost 3 bases, and 14 bases lay in between. Germline CDR1 DFQATT, CDR2 SNEGSKA (reference sequence). This CDR3 contains 13 residues. The CDR3 is CSANQGWDTEAFF. The CDR3, as DNA: TGCAGTGCAAATCAGGGGTGGGACACTGAAGCTTTCTTT.

For this clonotype: A much larger clone differs from this one at a single base, so this may be a read error. The chain links TRBV7-2 to TRBJ1-2, with D unclear. The germline V gene encodes CDR1 SGHTA and CDR2 FQGNSA. This CDR3 spans 13 amino acids. CDR3 bases: TGTGCCAGCAGCTTGAGCAGAAACTATGGCTGCACCTTC. The encoded protein is CASSLSRNYGCTF.

This clonotype was detected only a few times. The chain employs TRBV28 and TRBJ2-4, with 11 bases identical to TRBD2. Germline CDR1 reads MDHEN; CDR2 reads SYDVKM. The CDR3 loop spans 12 amino acids. Trimming at V came to 6 bases and at J to 16 bases, leaving 8 bases not matched to a gene. CDR3: CASSPKTSGDYF. In DNA, the CDR3 is TGTGCCAGCAGCCCGAAGACTAGCGGGGACTACTTC.

The gene calls are TRBV19 and TRBJ1-2; 10 nucleotides align to TRBD1. CDR3 length: 14 amino acids. J gave up 7 bases and V 2 bases, and 4 bases lay outside the gene matches. Germline assignment: CDR1 LNHDA and CDR2 SQIVND (reference sequence). The CDR3 loop is CASSIIDRGLGYTF. Here the CDR3 DNA reads TGTGCCAGTAGTATAATCGACAGGGGGCTTGGCTACACCTTC. Drawing the rest from reference TRBV19 and TRBJ1-2, the complete variable domain is DGGITQSPKYLFRKEGQNVTLSCEQNLNHDAMYWYRQDPGQGLRLIYYSQIVNDFQKGDIAEGYSVSREKKESFPLTVTSAQKNPTAFYLCASSIIDRGLGYTFGSGTRLTVV.